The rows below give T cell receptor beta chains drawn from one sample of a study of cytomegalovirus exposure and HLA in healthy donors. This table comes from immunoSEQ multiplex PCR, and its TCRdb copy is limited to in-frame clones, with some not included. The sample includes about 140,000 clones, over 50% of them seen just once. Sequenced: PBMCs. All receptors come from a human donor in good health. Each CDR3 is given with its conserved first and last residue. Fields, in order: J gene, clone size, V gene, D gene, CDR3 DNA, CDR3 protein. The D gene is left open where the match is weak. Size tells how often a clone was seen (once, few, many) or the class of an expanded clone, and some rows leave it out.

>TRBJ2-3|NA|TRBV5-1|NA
TGCGCCAGCAGCTCTAGGATAGCTAGCACAGATACGCAGTATTTT
CASSSRIASTDTQYF
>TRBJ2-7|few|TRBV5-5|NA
TGTGCCAGCAGCCCGGAAGGGAGGGAGCAGTACTTC
CASSPEGREQYF
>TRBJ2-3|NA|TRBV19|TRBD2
TGTGCCAGTAGTACCCAGAGCGGGAGACGCTCCGATACGCAGTATTTT
CASSTQSGRRSDTQYF
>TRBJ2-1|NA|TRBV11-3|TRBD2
TGTGCCAGCAGCTTACGGCTAGCGGAAGACAATGAGCAGTTCTTC
CASSLRLAEDNEQFF
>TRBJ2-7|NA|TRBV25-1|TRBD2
TGTGCCAGCAGTGTGACGGGACTAGCGGCCCACGAGCAGTACTTC
CASSVTGLAAHEQYF
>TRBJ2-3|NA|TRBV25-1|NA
TGTGCCAGCAGTGAATATTTTACAAATGGTGACACAGATACGCAGTATTTT
CASSEYFTNGDTDTQYF
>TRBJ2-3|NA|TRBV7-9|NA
TGTGCCAGCAGCTTATCGGCCTGGAGGCAGTATTTT
CASSLSAWRQYF
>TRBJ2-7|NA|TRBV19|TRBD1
TGCGCCAGTAGGAGCAGGGGGCTCGAGGAGCAGTACTTC
CASRSRGLEEQYF
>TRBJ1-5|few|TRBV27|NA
TGTGCCAGCAGTCCGGGACATCAAAATCAGCCCCAGCATTTT
CASSPGHQNQPQHF
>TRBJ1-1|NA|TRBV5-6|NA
TGTGCCAGCAGCCCCGGGGGAGGGAACACTGAAGCTTTCTTT
CASSPGGGNTEAFF
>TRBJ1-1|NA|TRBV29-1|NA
TGCAGCGTTGAAGAAGGCGGGGCCGGGGCTTTCTTT
CSVEEGGAGAFF
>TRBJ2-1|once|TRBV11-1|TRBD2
TGTGCCAGCAGCTTGGGAGCGGGAGGATCCTACAATGAGCAGTTCTTC
CASSLGAGGSYNEQFF
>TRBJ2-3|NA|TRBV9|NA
TGTGCCAGCAGCGCGAGCACAGATACGCAGTATTTT
CASSASTDTQYF
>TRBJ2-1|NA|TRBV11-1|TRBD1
TGTGCCAGCAGCTTCCGGACAGGTGAGCAGTTCTTC
CASSFRTGEQFF
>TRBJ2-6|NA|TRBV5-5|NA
TGTGCCAGCAGCTCAACACAGGGCGGGGGAAGCTCTGGGGCCAACGTCCTGACTTTC
CASSSTQGGGSSGANVLTF
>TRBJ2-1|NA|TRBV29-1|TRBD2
TGCAGCGTACAGAGGGGAGGGAACTACAATGAGCAGTTCTTC
CSVQRGGNYNEQFF
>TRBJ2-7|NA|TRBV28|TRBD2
TGTGCAACACGGGAGGGCGCAAACCCAAATACCTACGAGCAGTACTTC
CATREGANPNTYEQYF
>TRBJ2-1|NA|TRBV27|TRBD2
TGTGCCAGCACCCAAGGACTAGCGGGAGCCGGCTACAATGAGCAGTTCTTC
CASTQGLAGAGYNEQFF
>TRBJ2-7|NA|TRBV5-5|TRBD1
TGTGCCAGCAGCGAGCAGGGGGCCGTAATCTACGAGCAGTACTTC
CASSEQGAVIYEQYF
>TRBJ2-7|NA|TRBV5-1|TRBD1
TGCGCCAGCAGCTTTGGGGACAGGGCCCCTCAAGGGCAGTACTTC
CASSFGDRAPQGQYF
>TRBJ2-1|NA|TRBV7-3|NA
TGTGCCAGCAGCTCCCAAAGCCCCTCGGCGGGCGGATCCTACAATGAGCAGTTCTTC
CASSSQSPSAGGSYNEQFF
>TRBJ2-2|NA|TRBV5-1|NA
TGCGCCAGCAGCTTATCCAGGGTGCTGTGGACCGGGGAGCTGTTTTTT
CASSLSRVLWTGELFF
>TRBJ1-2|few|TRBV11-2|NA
TGTGCCAGCAGCTTCGCCTGGACAATAAATGGCTACACCTTC
CASSFAWTINGYTF
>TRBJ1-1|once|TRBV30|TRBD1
TGTGCCTGGAGTGTACAGGGGGCGCCTGAAGCTTTCTTT
CAWSVQGAPEAFF
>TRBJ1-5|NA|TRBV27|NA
TGTGCCAGCAGTTTTCGGGATAGCAATCAGCCCCAGCATTTT
CASSFRDSNQPQHF
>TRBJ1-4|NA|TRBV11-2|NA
TGTGCCAGCAGCTTCGGCTCTAGCGAAAAACTGTTTTTT
CASSFGSSEKLFF
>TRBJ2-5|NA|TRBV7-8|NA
TGTGCCAGCAGCTTTAGAGACCAAGAGACCCAGTACTTC
CASSFRDQETQYF
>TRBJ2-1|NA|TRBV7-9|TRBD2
TGTGCCAGCAGCCCCCGGGGGGGGGCCGATGAGCAGTTCTTC
CASSPRGGADEQFF
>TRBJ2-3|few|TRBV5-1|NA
TGCGCCAGCAGCCGGAAGGGGTTCGATACGCAGTATTTT
CASSRKGFDTQYF
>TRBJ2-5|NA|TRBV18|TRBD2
TGTGCCAGCTCACCCATTTCAGCGGGGGAGACCCAGTACTTC
CASSPISAGETQYF
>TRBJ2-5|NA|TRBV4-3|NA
TGCGCCAGCAGCCTTGGACAGGATGCGGGGGAGACCCAGTACTTC
CASSLGQDAGETQYF
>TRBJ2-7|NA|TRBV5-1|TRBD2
TGCGCCAGCAGCCCTGGACTAGCGGGAGGGCCTCGGTACTTC
CASSPGLAGGPRYF
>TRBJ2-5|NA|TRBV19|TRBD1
TGTGCCAGTAGTACCCAGGACAGGACTTTTAAAGAGACCCAGTACTTC
CASSTQDRTFKETQYF
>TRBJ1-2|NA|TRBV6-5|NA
TGTGCCACCGGGCGGGGGACGACCGTTTTGGGCTACACCTTC
CATGRGTTVLGYTF
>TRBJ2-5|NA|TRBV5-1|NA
TGCGCCAGCAGCATCGCAGGGGAGACCCAGTACTTC
CASSIAGETQYF
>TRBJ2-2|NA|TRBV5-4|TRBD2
TGTGCCAGCACCTTAGCGGGAAGTACCGGGGAGCTGTTTTTT
CASTLAGSTGELFF
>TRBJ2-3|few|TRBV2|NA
TGTGCCAGCAGTGAAGCCACTATTGGTACGCAGTATTTT
CASSEATIGTQYF
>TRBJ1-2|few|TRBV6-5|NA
TGTGCCAGCAGTGAAGACGGGACATCCTATGGCTACACCTTC
CASSEDGTSYGYTF
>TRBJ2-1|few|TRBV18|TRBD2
TGTGCCAGCTCACCATATTTTAGGACTAGCGAGGATGAGCAGTTCTTC
CASSPYFRTSEDEQFF
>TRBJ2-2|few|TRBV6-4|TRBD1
TGTGCCAGCAGTGGGGACAGCTCGAACACCGGGGAGCTGTTTTTT
CASSGDSSNTGELFF
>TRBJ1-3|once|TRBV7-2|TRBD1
TGTGCCAGCAGCATCCCATCCGGGACAGCTGGAAACACCATATATTTT
CASSIPSGTAGNTIYF
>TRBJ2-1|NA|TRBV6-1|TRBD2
TGTGCCAGCAGTGAGGGGGTAGCGGGAGGTTTTGAGCAGTTCTTC
CASSEGVAGGFEQFF